This T cell receptor (beta chain) was profiled in a study of Graves' ophthalmopathy and Graves' hyperthyroidism. General study findings and limits: Detection in blood was also observed for most expanded thyroid clonotypes above 0.001 frequency.

CDR1 is DFQATT, CDR2 SNEGSKA, per germline (reference sequence). V lost 5 bases and J 5 bases, leaving 13 bases between the germline ends. This CDR3 contains 12 residues. This clonotype was counted ten times or more. The antigen is undetermined. All donors with ophthalmopathy were recorded as having moderate-to-severe activity, CAS ≥3, NOSPECS ≥4 and a duration under 3 months. The study excluded patients with other autoimmune diseases, uncontrolled infections, pregnancy or lactation. The TCR beta CDR3 regions underwent amplification from RNA transcripts. In the first round, RT-PCR was carried out with HTBI primers, and a multiplex PCR formed the second round. Using its own MiXCR run on the multiplex PCR reads, TCRdb lists one record per CDR3 protein. The sample yields a few hundred thousand distinct CDR3 sequences, 15% to 20% seen once.

The sequencing sample was made of peripheral blood. This chain connects TRBV20-1 to TRBJ2-7, with unresolved D. The clonotype was recovered from an adult man with Graves' ophthalmopathy. CDR3 protein: CSASPGVNEQYF. DNA of the CDR3: TGCAGTGCTTCTCCCGGTGTAAACGAGCAGTACTTC.